What follows is one TCR beta chain and its context. Sample barcodes and UMIs were carried by the TCR alpha and TCR beta cDNA libraries that 5'RACE generated with constant-segment primers. Using its own MiXCR run on the 5' RACE reads, TCRdb lists one record per CDR3 protein. The table has about 430,000 distinct CDR3 sequences, roughly 24% seen once. V gave up 5 bases and J gave up 5 bases; unmatched junction bases: 5. The CDR3 has 14 residues. The data were obtained in a study of T-cell memory formation after mild COVID-19. At the level of the study: Each donor largely had its own TCR clusters.

The sample comprised PBMCs or a T cell subset sorted from them (not recorded which). The clonotype originates from an adult woman who had mild COVID-19 (a few samples of this study predate the infection). Cell type and time point are not known. The rearrangement uses TRBV12-3 or TRBV12-4 and TRBJ2-2; 7 positions match TRBD2. CDR3 in amino acids: CASSLGLPTGELFF. CDR3 in DNA: TGTGCCAGCAGTCTGGGACTACCGACCGGGGAGCTGTTTTTT.